These T cell receptor beta chains were read from a single sample in a study of shared clonotypes between healthy human individuals. Method: immunoSEQ multiplex PCR; TCRdb's copy keeps in-frame clones and lacks some. The data contain some 790,000 clones, roughly 72% of them singletons. Sequenced: memory CD4+ T cells sorted from blood. The source of these receptors is a woman aged 30 to 39 in good health. Both conserved end residues are part of each CDR3. Fields, in order: J gene, V gene, clone size, CDR3 protein. The size entry is marked missing in some rows and otherwise reads once, few, many or a size class.

j_call: TRBJ2-1; v_call: TRBV7-9; clone_size: -; cdr3_aa: CASSLALAESSYNEQFF
j_call: TRBJ1-2; v_call: TRBV7-9; clone_size: few; cdr3_aa: CASSRSVGDGYTF
j_call: TRBJ1-1; v_call: TRBV11-2; clone_size: -; cdr3_aa: CASSRVFVRSGTEAFF
j_call: TRBJ2-7; v_call: TRBV7-2; clone_size: once; cdr3_aa: CASSLGGRTGEQYF
j_call: TRBJ2-4; v_call: TRBV18; clone_size: -; cdr3_aa: CASSPATKNIQYF
j_call: TRBJ2-3; v_call: TRBV5-1; clone_size: -; cdr3_aa: CASGGFGDTQYF
j_call: TRBJ2-7; v_call: TRBV7-9; clone_size: -; cdr3_aa: CASTSDGEREYF
j_call: TRBJ2-3; v_call: TRBV5-4; clone_size: -; cdr3_aa: CASSLVAGSTDTQYF
j_call: TRBJ1-2; v_call: TRBV7-3; clone_size: few; cdr3_aa: CASSPCGYTF
j_call: TRBJ1-3; v_call: TRBV25-1; clone_size: few; cdr3_aa: CASTPWIGYTIYF
j_call: TRBJ1-3; v_call: TRBV2; clone_size: -; cdr3_aa: CASSEVSDRVVDTIYF
j_call: TRBJ2-1; v_call: TRBV30; clone_size: -; cdr3_aa: CAWSVLAGGPYDEQFF
j_call: TRBJ2-5; v_call: TRBV10-3; clone_size: -; cdr3_aa: CAISGRQGGGQYF
j_call: TRBJ2-7; v_call: TRBV6-5; clone_size: few; cdr3_aa: CASRRGDEQYF
j_call: TRBJ2-3; v_call: TRBV18; clone_size: -; cdr3_aa: CASRLAGDTQYF
j_call: TRBJ1-3; v_call: TRBV11-2; clone_size: few; cdr3_aa: CASSSTGGRQSSGNTIYF
j_call: TRBJ2-6; v_call: TRBV7-8; clone_size: -; cdr3_aa: CASKQGAFASGANVLTF
j_call: TRBJ2-1; v_call: TRBV2; clone_size: once; cdr3_aa: CASSVGGSVDPKLF
j_call: TRBJ1-1; v_call: TRBV6-1; clone_size: -; cdr3_aa: CASSELRTNTEAFF
j_call: TRBJ2-1; v_call: TRBV7-8; clone_size: -; cdr3_aa: CASSLVLVHYNEQFF
j_call: TRBJ1-3; v_call: TRBV12-5; clone_size: -; cdr3_aa: CASGLSTTVSSGNTIYF
j_call: TRBJ1-4; v_call: TRBV7-8; clone_size: -; cdr3_aa: CASSFGRIGEKLFF
j_call: TRBJ2-2; v_call: TRBV7-2; clone_size: -; cdr3_aa: CASTTMFPGELFF
j_call: TRBJ2-7; v_call: TRBV27; clone_size: -; cdr3_aa: CASAYSGPSYEQYF
j_call: TRBJ2-5; v_call: TRBV7-8; clone_size: -; cdr3_aa: CASTFLEQTQYF
j_call: TRBJ1-1; v_call: TRBV2; clone_size: few; cdr3_aa: CASSGLVPEAFF
j_call: TRBJ1-5; v_call: TRBV5-5; clone_size: -; cdr3_aa: CASSQTGPYQPQHF
j_call: TRBJ2-3; v_call: TRBV28; clone_size: -; cdr3_aa: CASRAGLAGLRGVADTQYF
j_call: TRBJ2-7; v_call: TRBV7-8; clone_size: -; cdr3_aa: CASSGRTGVHEQYF
j_call: TRBJ2-3; v_call: TRBV5-1; clone_size: once; cdr3_aa: CASSLARGASTDTQYF
j_call: TRBJ2-5; v_call: TRBV5-1; clone_size: -; cdr3_aa: CASSLVYETQYF
j_call: TRBJ2-1; v_call: TRBV5-5; clone_size: many; cdr3_aa: CASSAGTSGNFEQFF
j_call: TRBJ2-7; v_call: TRBV19; clone_size: -; cdr3_aa: CASSIPGTGSYEQYF
j_call: TRBJ2-6; v_call: TRBV5-1; clone_size: few; cdr3_aa: CASSLAGANVLTF
j_call: TRBJ1-5; v_call: TRBV6-6; clone_size: few; cdr3_aa: CASRPRDSRNQPQHF
j_call: TRBJ1-4; v_call: TRBV2; clone_size: -; cdr3_aa: CASSLQGSNEKLFF
j_call: TRBJ1-1; v_call: TRBV6-5; clone_size: -; cdr3_aa: CASSYLDVNTEAFF
j_call: TRBJ2-5; v_call: TRBV5-1; clone_size: -; cdr3_aa: CASSGREGGETQYF
j_call: TRBJ1-5; v_call: TRBV7-2; clone_size: -; cdr3_aa: CASSFSGVLGNQPQHF
j_call: TRBJ2-5; v_call: TRBV27; clone_size: -; cdr3_aa: CASTVRPGGGLQETQYF
j_call: TRBJ2-1; v_call: TRBV5-1; clone_size: -; cdr3_aa: CASSFSTATYNEQFF
j_call: TRBJ1-1; v_call: TRBV5-4; clone_size: -; cdr3_aa: CASSHSRMTERNTEAFF
j_call: TRBJ2-5; v_call: TRBV6-6; clone_size: -; cdr3_aa: CASSGTRGETQYF
j_call: TRBJ2-1; v_call: TRBV18; clone_size: -; cdr3_aa: CASSPGTGGTIYNEQFF
j_call: TRBJ2-5; v_call: TRBV2; clone_size: -; cdr3_aa: CASSYQRAETQYF
j_call: TRBJ2-7; v_call: TRBV5-4; clone_size: -; cdr3_aa: CASSSKGGADYEQYF
j_call: TRBJ2-7; v_call: TRBV29-1; clone_size: -; cdr3_aa: CSVAESSYEQYF
j_call: TRBJ1-3; v_call: TRBV5-1; clone_size: -; cdr3_aa: CASSWGDSSSGNTIYF
j_call: TRBJ1-1; v_call: TRBV28; clone_size: -; cdr3_aa: CASTPGHLTEAFF
j_call: TRBJ2-7; v_call: TRBV5-4; clone_size: -; cdr3_aa: CASSLDPGTKKQYF
j_call: TRBJ2-1; v_call: TRBV7-9; clone_size: -; cdr3_aa: CASIYRDQGFNEQFF
j_call: TRBJ2-3; v_call: TRBV5-1; clone_size: -; cdr3_aa: CASSLVSLAGGARDTQYF
j_call: TRBJ2-3; v_call: TRBV6-5; clone_size: -; cdr3_aa: CASSYSGGADTQYF
j_call: TRBJ1-3; v_call: TRBV18; clone_size: few; cdr3_aa: CASSLTAGMEGNTIYF
j_call: TRBJ2-5; v_call: TRBV19; clone_size: -; cdr3_aa: CASSSQAQETQYF